This T cell receptor (beta chain) was sequenced for a study of blood T cell repertoires in COVID-19. Study-level background: PBMCs, B-cell-depleted T cells, or T cells were the source of the cDNA or gDNA that made up the material.

The CDR3 runs 14 residues. Per germline, CDR1 SEHNR and CDR2 FQNEAQ (reference sequence). With 5 bases removed from V and 0 bases from J, the gap between germline ends came to 7 bases. Per the original data handling: Reference gene primer amplification yielded estimated nucleated cell counts. Clones were sequenced by immunoSEQ multiplex PCR, and TCRdb holds only the in-frame ones, with some missing. The V and J calls and the clone size are those of that table, but D and trimming were determined from the DNA. This table holds approximately 210,000 clones, under 90% found once. Points on this clone: The same CDR3 can be traced to other DNA sequences in this sample.

The Seattle site enrolled patients during active infection and followed them longitudinally. The chain joins TRBV7-9 to TRBJ1-4; no clear D gene. The clonotype comes from a woman of 80 years or more with COVID-19, enrolled during active disease. Material: peripheral blood. The CDR3 bases are TGTGCCAGCAGCCCCAGTGCAACTAATGAAAAACTGTTTTTT. Translation: CASSPSATNEKLFF.